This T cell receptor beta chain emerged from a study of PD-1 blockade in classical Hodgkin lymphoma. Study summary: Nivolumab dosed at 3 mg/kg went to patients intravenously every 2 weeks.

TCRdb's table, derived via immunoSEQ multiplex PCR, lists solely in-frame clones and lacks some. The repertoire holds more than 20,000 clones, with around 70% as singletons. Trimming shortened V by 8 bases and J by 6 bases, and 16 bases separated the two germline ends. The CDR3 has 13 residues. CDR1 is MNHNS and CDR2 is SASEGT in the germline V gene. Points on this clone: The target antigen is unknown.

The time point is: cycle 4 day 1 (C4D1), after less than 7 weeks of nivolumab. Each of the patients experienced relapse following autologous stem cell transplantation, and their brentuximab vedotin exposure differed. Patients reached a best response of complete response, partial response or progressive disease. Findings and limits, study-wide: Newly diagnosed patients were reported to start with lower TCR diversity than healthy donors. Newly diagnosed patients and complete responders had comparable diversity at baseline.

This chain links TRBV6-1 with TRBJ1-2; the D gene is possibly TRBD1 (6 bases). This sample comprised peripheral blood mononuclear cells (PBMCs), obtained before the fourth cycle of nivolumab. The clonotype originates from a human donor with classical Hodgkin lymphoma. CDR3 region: CASSGARVDGYTF. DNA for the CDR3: TGTGCCAGCTCGGGGGCGCGAGTGGATGGCTACACCTTC.